These 22 T cell receptor beta chains were all obtained from the same sample, sequenced in a study of Ad26.COV2.S vaccination and SARS-CoV-2 variants. Treatment described: roughly 20 received Ad26.COV2.S at low or high dose, single or two shots; 5 received placebo; per-sample allocation not given. Sampling happened 63 days after the first vaccine or placebo injection. Method: immunoSEQ multiplex PCR; TCRdb's copy keeps in-frame clones and lacks some. The sample has approximately 300,000 clones, about 82% seen once. The sequences come from peripheral blood, collected in a trial of Ad26.COV2.S vaccine versus placebo. The receptors were gathered from a person between 18 and 60 years old who received the Ad26.COV2.S COVID-19 vaccine or a placebo.

V is TRBV6-5 and J is TRBJ1-6; TRBD1 matches at 9 bases. Germline values: CDR1 MNHEY, CDR2 SVGAGI. The CDR3 consists of 13 residues. V lost 10 bases and J lost 5; bases outside the gene matches: 3. Here the CDR3 DNA reads TGTGCCATTCGGGACAGGGATAATTCACCCCTCCACTTT. Encoded protein: CAIRDRDNSPLHF.

The chain couples TRBV24-1 to TRBJ2-2; 7 bases are a match to TRBD1. Germline CDR1 reads KGHDR; CDR2 reads SFDVKD. The CDR3 runs to 14 residues. V lost 0 bases, J lost 7 bases, and 1 base stayed unmatched. CDR3 region: CATSDLHRGGELFF. Written as DNA, the CDR3 is TGTGCCACCAGTGATTTGCACAGGGGCGGGGAGCTGTTTTTT.

V gene TRBV27 combines with J gene TRBJ2-7; TRBD2 matches at 12 bases. Per the germline V gene, CDR1 is MNHEY and CDR2 is SMNVEV (reference sequence). The CDR3 spans 16 residues. J was trimmed by 6 bases and V by 10 bases; bases with no gene match: 16. In nucleotides, the CDR3 is TGTGCCACCCAGCGACTAGCGGGGGACTTGACCGGCGAGCAGTACTTC. This gives the protein CATQRLAGDLTGEQYF.

The chain carries TRBV11-1 and TRBJ2-2; unclear D gene. Germline CDR1 is SGHAT and CDR2 is FQDESV (reference sequence). V gave up 5 bases and J gave up 2 bases, with 15 bases separating them. The CDR3 has 16 residues. CDR3 in amino acids: CASSNSAVTNTGELFF. The CDR3 nucleotides are TGTGCCAGCAGCAACAGCGCCGTGACAAACACCGGGGAGCTGTTTTTT.

This clone was seen a few times. The chain links TRBV7-3 to TRBJ2-3; D is undetermined. CDR3 size: 12 residues. Germline values: CDR1 SGHTA, CDR2 FQGTGA. V shed 1 base and J shed 6 bases, with 5 bases lying between them. The CDR3 sequence: CASSLNRDTQYF. CDR3 sequence (DNA): TGTGCCAGCAGCTTAAATAGGGATACGCAGTATTTT.

With respect to this clone: The same CDR3 is also encoded by other DNA sequences in this sample. This chain connects TRBV27 to TRBJ2-7, with unresolved D. The CDR3 sequence is 13 residues long. V was cut by 0 bases and J by 1 base, with 4 bases left in between. Germline lookup yields CDR1 MNHEY and CDR2 SMNVEV (reference sequence). CDR3 in amino acids: CASSLSGSYEQYF. DNA of the CDR3: TGTGCCAGCAGTTTATCAGGGTCCTACGAGCAGTACTTC.

The chain combines TRBV12-3 or TRBV12-4 with TRBJ1-5; D call uncertain. Trimming pared 3 bases from V and 6 bases from J, leaving 6 bases between. CDR3 length equals 12 residues. The CDR3 sequence: CASSLSGQPQHF. In DNA, the CDR3 is TGTGCCAGCAGTTTGAGCGGTCAGCCCCAGCATTTT.

This clone was seen a handful of times. V is TRBV6-5 and J is TRBJ1-2, with a possible D match to TRBD1 (5 bases). Per the germline V gene, CDR1 is MNHEY and CDR2 is SVGAGI. The CDR3 loop spans 11 amino acids. The germline V and J ends were trimmed by 6 bases and 14 bases, with 16 bases remaining between them. The CDR3 here is CASRHAGATTF. CDR3 nucleotides: TGTGCCAGCAGGCACGCCGGGGCTACGACCTTC.

V is TRBV11-2 and J is TRBJ1-1, with D unresolved. V shed 7 bases and J shed 0 bases, with 12 bases lying between them. The CDR3 loop spans 14 amino acids. Germline CDR1 and CDR2: SGHAT and FQNNGV. CDR3 protein: CASTHYGVNTEAFF. The CDR3 DNA follows: TGTGCCAGCACCCACTACGGGGTGAACACTGAAGCTTTCTTT.

V is TRBV7-2 and J is TRBJ2-7; the D gene is possibly TRBD2 (7 bases). Trimming pared 0 bases from V and 5 bases from J, leaving 11 bases between. CDR1 and CDR2 from the germline V gene are SGHTA and FQGNSA. The CDR3 runs 14 residues. The CDR3 DNA reads as TGTGCCAGCAGCTTAGCGGGGGGGCGAGACGAGCAGTACTTC. This encodes CASSLAGGRDEQYF.

The J gene is TRBJ2-5, the V gene TRBV27, with D perhaps TRBD2 (7 bases). The V and J ends lost 2 bases and 4 bases respectively, with 14 bases between them. From germline, CDR1 is MNHEY and CDR2 SMNVEV (reference sequence). The CDR3 consists of 15 residues. The CDR3 loop reads CASSLLGGAGETQYF. The CDR3 nucleotides read TGTGCCAGCAGTTTACTGGGGGGGGCAGGAGAGACCCAGTACTTC.

The chain has TRBV12-3 or TRBV12-4 and TRBJ1-5; D gene unclear. The CDR3 totals 13 residues. The ends were cut back, 2 bases at V and 4 bases at J, with 6 bases in the middle. The CDR3: CASSLRGNQPQHF. The CDR3 coding sequence is TGTGCCAGCAGTTTACGTGGGAATCAGCCCCAGCATTTT.

The rearrangement links TRBV20-1 to TRBJ1-5; D remains ambiguous. Trimming took 3 bases from V and 4 from J, leaving 4 bases between them. CDR1 is DFQATT and CDR2 is SNEGSKA in the germline V gene (reference sequence). This CDR3 region has 11 residues. Here the CDR3 reads CSARENQPQHF. CDR3 nucleotide sequence: TGCAGTGCTAGGGAGAATCAGCCCCAGCATTTT.

This clone has a single count. This sequence joins TRBV9 and TRBJ2-6, with D perhaps matching TRBD1 (6 bases). This CDR3 is 15 amino acids long. Trimming removed 10 bases from V and 0 bases from J, with 14 bases in between. CDR1 SGDLS and CDR2 YYNGEE come from the germline V gene. The CDR3 reads CASGWGPSGANVLTF. The CDR3 DNA reads TGTGCCTCTGGATGGGGGCCCTCTGGGGCCAACGTCCTGACTTTC.

The V gene is TRBV7-2, the J gene TRBJ1-5; no reliable D call. The CDR3 covers 16 residues. The ends were cut back, 5 bases at V and 0 bases at J, with 14 bases in the middle. The germline V gene encodes CDR1 SGHTA and CDR2 FQGNSA. The CDR3 here is CASSLNGPSSNQPQHF. CDR3 bases: TGTGCCAGCAGCCTAAATGGTCCGTCTAGCAATCAGCCCCAGCATTTT. Full variable domain (outside the CDR3, taken from reference TRBV7-2 and TRBJ1-5): GAGVSQSPSNKVTEKGKDVELRCDPISGHTALYWYRQSLGQGLEFLIYFQGNSAPDKSGLPSDRFSAERTGGSVSTLTIQRTQQEDSAVYLCASSLNGPSSNQPQHFGDGTRLSIL.

The rearrangement uses TRBV19 and TRBJ1-1, with D unclear. Per the germline V gene, CDR1 is LNHDA and CDR2 is SQIVND (reference sequence). This CDR3 is built from 14 residues. V lost 3 bases and J 0 bases, leaving 8 bases between the germline ends. The CDR3 loop reads CASSIGVMNTEAFF. CDR3 bases: TGTGCCAGTAGTATCGGGGTTATGAACACTGAAGCTTTCTTT.

This chain uses TRBV4-2 with TRBJ2-1; the D is unclear. CDR1 and CDR2 (germline): LGHNA, YNFKEQ. CDR3 length: 14 residues. Trimming shortened V by 1 base and J by 1 base, and 5 bases separated the two germline ends. The CDR3 sequence is CASSQGGSYNEQFF. For the CDR3, the DNA is TGTGCCAGCAGCCAAGGAGGATCCTACAATGAGCAGTTCTTC.

This chain joins TRBV15 and TRBJ1-1; D remains unclear. V dropped 1 base and J dropped 5 bases, with 5 bases sitting between them. This CDR3 region has 12 residues. Per the germline V gene, CDR1 is LNHNV and CDR2 is YYDKDF (reference sequence). Here the CDR3 reads CATSRARTEAFF. The CDR3 nucleotides are TGTGCCACCAGCAGAGCGCGGACTGAAGCTTTCTTT.

The chain is built from TRBV7-2 and TRBJ1-2; 9 bases match TRBD1. V lost 5 bases, J lost 0 bases, and 10 bases stayed unmatched. In germline, CDR1 is SGHTA, CDR2 FQGNSA. CDR3 length: 17 residues. The CDR3, as DNA: TGTGCCAGCAGCCCTAGACAGGGGGTTTCACCTAACTATGGCTACACCTTC. Its protein is CASSPRQGVSPNYGYTF.

The rearrangement uses TRBV18 and TRBJ2-7; 8 bases are a match to TRBD1. This CDR3 is 14 amino acids long. Trimming cost V 1 base and J 6 bases; bases outside gene matches: 5. Germline assignment: CDR1 KGHSH and CDR2 LQKENI. DNA of the CDR3: TGTGCCAGCTCACCACAAGGACAGGGTTCCGAGCAGTACTTC. Its protein product is CASSPQGQGSEQYF.

The chain combines TRBV7-3 with TRBJ2-2, with D perhaps TRBD1 (5 bases). Trimming took off 6 bases at V and 1 base at J, with 6 bases between the two ends. CDR3 length equals 13 residues. Germline CDR1 SGHTA, CDR2 FQGTGA. The CDR3 spells CASSTGNTGELFF. The CDR3, as DNA: TGTGCCAGCAGTACAGGGAACACCGGGGAGCTGTTTTTT.

The sample holds a few counts of this clone. The chain employs TRBV5-6 and TRBJ1-1; D remains unclear. The CDR3 totals 16 residues. Trimming pared 0 bases from V and 0 bases from J, leaving 12 bases between. In germline, CDR1 is SGHDT, CDR2 YYEEEE. The CDR3 reads CASSLAGGHMNTEAFF. CDR3 DNA: TGTGCCAGCAGCTTGGCAGGCGGGCACATGAACACTGAAGCTTTCTTT.